This T cell receptor (beta chain) is drawn from a study of shared clonotypes between healthy human individuals. Broader study findings: Compared with memory subsets, naive subsets generally had larger estimated richness.

The CDR3 has 13 amino acids. Per germline, CDR1 GTSNPN and CDR2 SVGIG (reference sequence). V was pared by 4 bases and J by 2 bases, with 9 bases between. About this clone itself: The antigen is unknown.

The method was immunoSEQ multiplex PCR; TCRdb's version includes in-frame clones alone and lacks a portion of them. The sample records roughly 2 million clones, approximately 96% being singletons. Naive CD45RA+ and memory CD45RA-negative subsets were split from CD4+ cells. Sample: naive CD4+ T cells sorted from blood. This sample's subset: CD45RA+ positively selected. The V gene is TRBV30, the J gene TRBJ2-1; D ambiguous. The receptor was isolated from a young man in good health. Here the CDR3 reads CAWTDRAYNEQFF. CDR3 in DNA: TGTGCCTGGACGGACCGAGCCTACAATGAGCAGTTCTTC. Complete variable domain (other parts from reference TRBV30 and TRBJ2-1): SQTIHQWPATLVQPVGSPLSLECTVEGTSNPNLYWYRQAAGRGLQLLFYSVGIGQISSEVPQNLSASRPQDRQFILSSKKLLLSDSGFYLCAWTDRAYNEQFFGPGTRLTVL.